The source of this T cell receptor (beta chain) is a study of beta chain features in type 1 diabetes. Of the isolated RNA, all was reverse transcribed, and so the sequenced material was expressed TCRB transcripts. The protocol was immunoSEQ multiplex PCR, while the TCRdb copy is restricted to in-frame clones and leaves out a portion. Of 620,000 or so clones in the sample, roughly 15% are singletons; the top ten hold around 0.095%. The sample holds a few counts of this clone. What it binds is unknown. CD4+ naive, central memory, regulatory and stem cell-like memory cells were sorted via CD45RO/CCR7/CD25/CD127/CD95/CD27. Study-level points and caveats: People with Type 1 diabetes carried modestly yet significantly shorter TCRB CDR3s in all four CD4+ subsets.

V gave up 2 bases and J gave up 3 bases, with 10 bases separating them. CDR3 size: 14 residues. The germline V gene has CDR1 SEHNR and CDR2 FQNEAQ (reference sequence). The sample taken for sequencing was naive CD4+ T cells from blood. J is TRBJ1-1 and V is TRBV7-9, with D tentatively TRBD1 (6 bases). This TCR derives from a man between 18 and 29 years old in good health. CDR3 sequence (DNA): TGTGCCAGCAGCTTAAACAGGGAGGACACTGAAGCTTTCTTT. Protein sequence: CASSLNREDTEAFF. Drawing the rest from reference TRBV7-9 and TRBJ1-1, the complete variable domain is DTGVSQNPRHKITKRGQNVTFRCDPISEHNRLYWYRQTLGQGPEFLTYFQNEAQLEKSRLLSDRFSAERPKGSFSTLEIQRTEQGDSAMYLCASSLNREDTEAFFGQGTRLTVV.